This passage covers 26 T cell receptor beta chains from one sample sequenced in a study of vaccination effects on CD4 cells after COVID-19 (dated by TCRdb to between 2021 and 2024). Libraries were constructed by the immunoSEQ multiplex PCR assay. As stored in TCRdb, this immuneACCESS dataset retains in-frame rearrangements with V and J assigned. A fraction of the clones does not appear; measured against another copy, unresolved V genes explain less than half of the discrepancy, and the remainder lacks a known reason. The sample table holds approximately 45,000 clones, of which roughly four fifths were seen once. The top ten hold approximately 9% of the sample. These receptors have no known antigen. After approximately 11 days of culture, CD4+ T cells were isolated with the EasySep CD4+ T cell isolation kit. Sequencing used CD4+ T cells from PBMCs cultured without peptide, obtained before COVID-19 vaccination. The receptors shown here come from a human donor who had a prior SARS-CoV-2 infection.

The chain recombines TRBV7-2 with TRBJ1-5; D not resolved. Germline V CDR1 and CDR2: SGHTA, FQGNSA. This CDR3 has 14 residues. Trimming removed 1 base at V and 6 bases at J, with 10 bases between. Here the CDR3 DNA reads TGTGCCAGCAGCTTAGTATACGCGGGTCAGCCCCAGCATTTT. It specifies CASSLVYAGQPQHF.

DNA for the CDR3: TGTGCCAGCAGCCAAGGCGGGGGAGGGCGAGAGACCCAGTACTTC. Protein: CASSQGGGGRETQYF. This chain connects TRBV3-1 (or the pseudogene TRBV3-2) to TRBJ2-5; 7 bases line up with TRBD2. This CDR3 contains 15 residues. Germline trimming cut 1 base from V and 4 bases from J; bases unmatched to any gene: 6. In germline, CDR1 is LGHDT, CDR2 YNNKEL (reference sequence).

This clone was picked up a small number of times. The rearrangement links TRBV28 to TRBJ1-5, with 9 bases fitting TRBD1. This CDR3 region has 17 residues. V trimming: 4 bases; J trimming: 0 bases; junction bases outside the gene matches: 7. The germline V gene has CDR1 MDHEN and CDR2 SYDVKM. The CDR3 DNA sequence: TGTGCCAGCAGTTCCCGGACAGGGGCTTATAGCAATCAGCCCCAGCATTTT. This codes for CASSSRTGAYSNQPQHF.

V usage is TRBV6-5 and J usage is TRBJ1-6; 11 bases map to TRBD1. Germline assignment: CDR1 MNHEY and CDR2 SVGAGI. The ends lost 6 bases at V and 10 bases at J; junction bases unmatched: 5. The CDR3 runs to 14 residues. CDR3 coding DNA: TGTGCCAGCAGCAGGGGACAGGGGGAGTCACCCCTCCACTTT. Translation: CASSRGQGESPLHF.

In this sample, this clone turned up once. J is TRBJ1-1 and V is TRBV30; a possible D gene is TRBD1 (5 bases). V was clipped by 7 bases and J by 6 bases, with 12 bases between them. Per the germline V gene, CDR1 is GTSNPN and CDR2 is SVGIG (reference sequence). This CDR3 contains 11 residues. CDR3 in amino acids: CALGGIPEAFF. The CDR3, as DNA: TGTGCCTTGGGGGGGATTCCTGAAGCTTTCTTT.

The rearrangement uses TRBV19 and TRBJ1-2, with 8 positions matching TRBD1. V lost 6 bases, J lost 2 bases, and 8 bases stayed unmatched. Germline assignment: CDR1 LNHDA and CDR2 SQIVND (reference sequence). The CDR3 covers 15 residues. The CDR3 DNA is TGTGCCAGTAGACCCTGGGACAGGATAAACTATGGCTACACCTTC. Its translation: CASRPWDRINYGYTF.

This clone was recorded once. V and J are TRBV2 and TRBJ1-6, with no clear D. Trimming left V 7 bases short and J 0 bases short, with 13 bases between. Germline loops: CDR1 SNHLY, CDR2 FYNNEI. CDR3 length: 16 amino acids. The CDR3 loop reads CASNTLAGSYNSPLHF. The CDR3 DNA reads TGTGCCAGCAACACCTTGGCAGGCTCCTATAATTCACCCCTCCACTTT.

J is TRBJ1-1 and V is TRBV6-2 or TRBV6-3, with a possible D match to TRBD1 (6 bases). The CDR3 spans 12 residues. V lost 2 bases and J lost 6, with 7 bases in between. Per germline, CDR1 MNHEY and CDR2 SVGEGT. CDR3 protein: CASSYRTAEAFF. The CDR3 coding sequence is TGTGCCAGCAGTTACCGGACAGCTGAAGCTTTCTTT.

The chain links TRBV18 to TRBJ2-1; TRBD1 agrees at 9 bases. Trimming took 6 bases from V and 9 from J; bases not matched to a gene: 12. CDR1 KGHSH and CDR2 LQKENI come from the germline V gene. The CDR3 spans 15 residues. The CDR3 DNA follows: TGTGCCAGCTCCCGCACACCGGGACAGGGACTTGAGCAGTTCTTC. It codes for CASSRTPGQGLEQFF.

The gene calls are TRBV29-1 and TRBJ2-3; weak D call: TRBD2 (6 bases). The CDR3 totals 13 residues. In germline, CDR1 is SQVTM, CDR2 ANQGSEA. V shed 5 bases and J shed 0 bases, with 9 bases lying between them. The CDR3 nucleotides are TGCAGCGTTACTGGGACTAGCACAGATACGCAGTATTTT. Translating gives CSVTGTSTDTQYF.

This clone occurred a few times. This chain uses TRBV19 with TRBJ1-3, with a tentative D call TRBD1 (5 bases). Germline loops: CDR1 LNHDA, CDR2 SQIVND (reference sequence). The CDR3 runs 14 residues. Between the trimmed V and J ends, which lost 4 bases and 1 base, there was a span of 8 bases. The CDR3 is CASSRGYSGNTIYF. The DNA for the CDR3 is TGTGCCAGTAGTAGGGGGTATTCTGGAAACACCATATATTTT.

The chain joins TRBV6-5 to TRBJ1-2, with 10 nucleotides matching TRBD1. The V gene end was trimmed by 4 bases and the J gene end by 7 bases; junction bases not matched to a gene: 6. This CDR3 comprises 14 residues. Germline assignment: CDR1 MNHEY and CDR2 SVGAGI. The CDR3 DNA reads TGTGCCAGCAGTTGGAGACAGGGGGCAAGTGGCTACACCTTC. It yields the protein CASSWRQGASGYTF.

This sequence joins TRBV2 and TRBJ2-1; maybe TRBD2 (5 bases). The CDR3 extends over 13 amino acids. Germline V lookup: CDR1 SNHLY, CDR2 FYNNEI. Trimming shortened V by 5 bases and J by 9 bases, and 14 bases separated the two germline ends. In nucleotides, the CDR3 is TGTGCCAGCAGTCTAGTGCCGGAGGTTGAGCAGTTCTTC. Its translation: CASSLVPEVEQFF.

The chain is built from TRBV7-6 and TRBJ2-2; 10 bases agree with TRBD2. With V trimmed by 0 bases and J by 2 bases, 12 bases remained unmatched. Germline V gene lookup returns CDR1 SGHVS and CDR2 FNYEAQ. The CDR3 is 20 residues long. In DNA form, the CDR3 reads TGTGCCAGCAGCTTAGCGGGGTGGCTAGCGGGAGTCGTTAACACCGGGGAGCTGTTTTTT. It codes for CASSLAGWLAGVVNTGELFF.

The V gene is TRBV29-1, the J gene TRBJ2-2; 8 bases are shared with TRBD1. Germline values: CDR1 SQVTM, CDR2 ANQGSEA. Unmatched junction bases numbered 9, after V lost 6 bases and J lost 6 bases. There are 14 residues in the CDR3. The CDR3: CSVGQGGLAGELFF. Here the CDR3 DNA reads TGCAGCGTCGGACAGGGTGGTCTTGCCGGGGAGCTGTTTTTT.

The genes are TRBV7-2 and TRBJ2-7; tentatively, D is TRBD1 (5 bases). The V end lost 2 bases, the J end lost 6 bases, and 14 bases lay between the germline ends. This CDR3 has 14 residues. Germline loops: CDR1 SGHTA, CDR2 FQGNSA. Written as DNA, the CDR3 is TGTGCCAGCAGCTTAAGGGTCAGGGTACGCGAGCAGTACTTC. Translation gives CASSLRVRVREQYF.

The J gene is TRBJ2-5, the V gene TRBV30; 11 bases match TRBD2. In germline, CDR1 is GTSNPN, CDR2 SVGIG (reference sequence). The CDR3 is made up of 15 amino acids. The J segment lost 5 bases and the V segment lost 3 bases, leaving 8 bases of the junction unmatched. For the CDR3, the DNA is TGTGCCTGGAGGGTCTTAACTAGCGGGAGTGAGACCCAGTACTTC. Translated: CAWRVLTSGSETQYF. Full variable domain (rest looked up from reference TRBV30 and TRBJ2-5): SQTIHQWPATLVQPVGSPLSLECTVEGTSNPNLYWYRQAAGRGLQLLFYSVGIGQISSEVPQNLSASRPQDRQFILSSKKLLLSDSGFYLCAWRVLTSGSETQYFGPGTRLLVL.

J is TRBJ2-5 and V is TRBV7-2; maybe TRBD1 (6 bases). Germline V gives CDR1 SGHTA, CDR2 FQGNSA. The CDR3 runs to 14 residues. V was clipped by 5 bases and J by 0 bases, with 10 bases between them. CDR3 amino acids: CASSPDRYQETQYF. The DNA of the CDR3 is TGTGCCAGCAGCCCTGACAGGTACCAAGAGACCCAGTACTTC.

As DNA, the CDR3 is TGTGCCAGCAGCTTAAAATTAGGGGATACGGTCAATCAGCCCCAGCATTTT. It specifies CASSLKLGDTVNQPQHF. V usage is TRBV11-3 and J usage is TRBJ1-5, with a possible D match to TRBD1 (5 bases). V dropped 2 bases and J dropped 3 bases, with 17 bases sitting between them. CDR1 SGHNT and CDR2 YENEEA come from the germline V gene. The CDR3 extends over 17 amino acids.

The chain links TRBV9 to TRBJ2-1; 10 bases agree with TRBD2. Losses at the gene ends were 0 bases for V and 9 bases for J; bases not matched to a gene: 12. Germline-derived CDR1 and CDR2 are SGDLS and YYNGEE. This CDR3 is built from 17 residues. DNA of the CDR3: TGTGCCAGCAGCGTAGGCCCACTAGCGGGACAGTGGGGTGAGCAGTTCTTC. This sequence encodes CASSVGPLAGQWGEQFF. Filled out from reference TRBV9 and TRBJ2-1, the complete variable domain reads DSGVTQTPKHLITATGQRVTLRCSPRSGDLSVYWYQQSLDQGLQFLIQYYNGEERAKGNILERFSAQQFPDLHSELNLSSLELGDSALYFCASSVGPLAGQWGEQFFGPGTRLTVL.

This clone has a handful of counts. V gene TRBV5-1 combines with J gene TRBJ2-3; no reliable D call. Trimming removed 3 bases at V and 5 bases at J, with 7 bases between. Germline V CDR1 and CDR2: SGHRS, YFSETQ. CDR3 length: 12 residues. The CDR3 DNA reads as TGCGCCAGCAGCTCACAAGGAGATACGCAGTATTTT. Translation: CASSSQGDTQYF.

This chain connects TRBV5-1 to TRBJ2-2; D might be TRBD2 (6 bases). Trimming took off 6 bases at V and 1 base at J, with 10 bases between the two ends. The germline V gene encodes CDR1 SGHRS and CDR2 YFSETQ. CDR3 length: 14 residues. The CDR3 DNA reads TGCGCCAGCAAACCGGAGGGGAACACCGGGGAGCTGTTTTTT. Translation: CASKPEGNTGELFF.

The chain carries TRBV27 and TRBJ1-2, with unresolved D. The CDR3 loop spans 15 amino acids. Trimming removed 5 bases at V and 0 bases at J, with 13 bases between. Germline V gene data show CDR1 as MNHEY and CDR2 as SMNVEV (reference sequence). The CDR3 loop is CASSVGRIANYGYTF. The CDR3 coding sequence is TGTGCCAGCAGTGTGGGGAGGATAGCTAACTATGGCTACACCTTC.

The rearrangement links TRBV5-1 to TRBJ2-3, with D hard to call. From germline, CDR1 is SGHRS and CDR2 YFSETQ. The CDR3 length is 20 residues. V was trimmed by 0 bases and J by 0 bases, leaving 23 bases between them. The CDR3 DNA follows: TGCGCCAGCAGCTTGGACAACCGAGTGGGTGGCAGTCCTAGCACAGATACGCAGTATTTT. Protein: CASSLDNRVGGSPSTDTQYF.

Here the CDR3 reads CASSLIPGAAYNEQFF. In nucleotides, the CDR3 is TGTGCCAGCAGCTTAATACCGGGGGCGGCGTACAATGAGCAGTTCTTC. V is TRBV7-3 and J is TRBJ2-1; either TRBD1 or TRBD2 may supply D (6 bases each). Germline lookup yields CDR1 SGHTA and CDR2 FQGTGA. V was pared by 1 base and J by 4 bases, with 14 bases between. This CDR3 is built from 16 residues.

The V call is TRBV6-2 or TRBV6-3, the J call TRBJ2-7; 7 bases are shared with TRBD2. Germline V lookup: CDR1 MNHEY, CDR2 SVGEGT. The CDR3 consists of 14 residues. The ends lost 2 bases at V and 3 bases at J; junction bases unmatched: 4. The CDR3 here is CASSYEPSGYEQYF. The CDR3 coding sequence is TGTGCCAGCAGTTACGAACCTAGCGGCTACGAGCAGTACTTC.